The TCR beta chain under discussion was sequenced for a study of Ad26.COV2.S vaccination and SARS-CoV-2 variants. As regards this clone: What it binds is not known.

Treatment in this sample: over 15 received Ad26.COV2.S at low or high dose, single or two shots; roughly 5 received placebo; per-sample allocation not given. Collection of samples fell on day 63 after the first vaccine or placebo injection. Study-wide points: Among vaccine recipients, spike-specific TCR breadth exceeded that of placebo recipients.

This table comes from immunoSEQ multiplex PCR, and its TCRdb copy is limited to in-frame clones, with some not included. The profile shows roughly 400,000 clones, around 91% of them singletons. This CDR3 is 16 amino acids long. Unmatched junction bases numbered 7, after V lost 0 bases and J lost 5 bases. CDR1 is SGHRS and CDR2 is YFSETQ in the germline V gene. The sample was peripheral blood, taken in a trial of Ad26.COV2.S vaccine versus placebo. The chain couples TRBV5-1 to TRBJ1-1; 10 bases fit TRBD1. The TCR was taken from a person aged 18 to 59 who received the Ad26.COV2.S COVID-19 vaccine or a placebo. The CDR3 coding sequence is TGCGCCAGCAGCTTGGATCCGGGGACAGGGGTTACTGAAGCTTTCTTT. It encodes CASSLDPGTGVTEAFF.